This TCR beta chain was identified in a study of T cell repertoires in cytomegalovirus infection (dated by TCRdb to between 2019 and 2020). Some background on the complete study: Peptide stimulations targeted recently identified HLA-C-restricted CMV epitopes, whose presentation resists viral immunomodulation, together with well-studied HLA-B-restricted epitopes. Donor HLA type was relevant to the analysis, as public TCR beta signatures indicated carriage of CMV infection together with the matching HLA type. Summary of the overall study and its limitations: In both this cohort and an independent cohort of 352 donors, the cumulative frequency of public TCR beta family members distinguished carriers of CMV infection plus the relevant HLA type. The ex vivo response was dominated by HLA-C-restricted CMV-specific TCR beta clonotypes, which also provided the single most frequent clonotype in two of eight donors.

V lost 3 bases and J lost 4 bases, and the count of bases not matched to a germline gene is 6. The CDR3 numbers 15 residues from cysteine through phenylalanine. The kept DNA is CDR3 alone, 45 bases in frame from the first base. CDR1 is given as LGHNA and CDR2 as YSLEER, both from the germline V gene. The treatment or condition label on this specimen signifies: in vitro stimulation with specific CMV peptide epitopes to enrich CMV-specific T cells. Remarks on this clonotype: The specificity of this receptor is unknown. No base-level quality is on record; no much larger clone is a single base apart.

This sample was sequenced with an Illumina HiSeq 1500. Clones were called with MiXCR by TCRdb after fastp trimmed the public reads at Q25, and only in-frame beta chains were retained. When rows share a CDR3 protein, they turn into one entry using the most common DNA and genes. The sample records roughly 570,000 distinct CDR3 sequences, roughly 43% of which are singletons. Jointly, the top ten make up more than 40% of the sample. This TCR was recovered from a human donor in good health (CMV status not recorded). Some clones in this sample may be carry-over from other donors' samples. Rearrangement joined TRBV4-3 to TRBJ2-3, and TRBD2 aligns with 8 junction nucleotides. The sequences come from cultured PBMCs, collected from culture after CMV antigen stimulation. The DNA sequence follows: TGCGCCAGCAGCCACGCGGGGGGAGAGGCAGATACGCAGTATTTT. The resulting protein is CASSHAGGEADTQYF.